This T cell receptor beta chain appears in the sequencing data of a study of CD8+ T cells in alopecia areata. In each case, RNA was isolated and then reverse transcribed into cDNA as the sequencing template. The data were produced by immunoSEQ multiplex PCR, yet TCRdb's version contains in-frame clones alone and is incomplete. The table records approximately 150,000 clones, about three fifths of them present only once. This clone was seen only a few times. The CDR3 runs 10 residues. Trimming removed 6 bases from V and 6 bases from J, with 9 bases in between. Germline loops: CDR1 SQVTM, CDR2 ANQGSEA. What was sequenced was CD4+ T cells sorted from blood. The chain carries TRBV29-1 and TRBJ2-7; tentatively, D is TRBD1 or TRBD2 (5 bases each). The clonotype originates from a human donor in good health. CDR3: CSVGTVEQYF. CDR3 coding DNA: TGCAGCGTCGGGACGGTCGAGCAGTACTTC.